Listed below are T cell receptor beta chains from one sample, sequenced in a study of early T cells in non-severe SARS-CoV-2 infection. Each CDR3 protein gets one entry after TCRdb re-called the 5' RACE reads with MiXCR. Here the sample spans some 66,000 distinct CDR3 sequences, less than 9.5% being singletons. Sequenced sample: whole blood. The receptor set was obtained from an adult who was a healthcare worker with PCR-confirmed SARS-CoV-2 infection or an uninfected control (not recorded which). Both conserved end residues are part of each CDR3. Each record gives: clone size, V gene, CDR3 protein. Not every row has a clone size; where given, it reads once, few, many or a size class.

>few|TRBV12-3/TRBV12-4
CASRSSQAPDTQYF
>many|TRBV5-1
CASSLWSAGYTEAFF
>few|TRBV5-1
CASSLESRKNTEAFF
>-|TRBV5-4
CASSHGTSGRTGELFF
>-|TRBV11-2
CASSLVGHTEAFF
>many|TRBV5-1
CASSMTGNEQYF
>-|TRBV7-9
CASSSGTGGDTQYF
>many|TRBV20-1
CSARDQGQRLGYTF
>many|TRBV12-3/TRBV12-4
CASSLHGVLSGNTIYF
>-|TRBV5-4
CASSLGTPIMNTEAFF
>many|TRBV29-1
CSVGGTPTYEQYF
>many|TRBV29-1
CSASQADTQYF
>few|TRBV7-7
CASSPTRGSYEQYF
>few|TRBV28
CASSSFGGHIQYF
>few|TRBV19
CASSIETSGTGGELFF
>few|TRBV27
CASSLFYQETQYF
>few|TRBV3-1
CASSLQGQGALYEQFF
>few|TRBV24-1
CATRGDRYEQYF
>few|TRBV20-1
CSAIRQVEGEGYTF
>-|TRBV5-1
CASSSGMANEKLFF
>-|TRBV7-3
CASSPQTSGSSYEQYF
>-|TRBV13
CASSLGLPTDTQYF
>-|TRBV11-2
CASSWGGRNQPQHF